The entry below gives a single T cell receptor beta chain sequence along with its context. This clonotype was recorded at least ten times. The antigen this receptor binds is unknown. No much larger clonotype is one base removed from it; base qualities were not supplied. This sample is drawn from a study of T-cell reconstitution after alpha-beta-depleted transplantation in children (dated by TCRdb to the mid-2010s). Looking at the study overall: Using TCR repertoire profiling, the study quantitatively followed how T-cell immune reconstitution unfolded in children after TCRalphabeta/CD19-depleted allogeneic hematopoietic cell transplantation. Findings and caveats that apply to the study as a whole: About two months after transplant, the apparently early recovery of alphabetaT-cell counts reportedly depended on just several hundred clones that had expanded rapidly and came from non-depleted graft cells. The high TCRbeta diversity at day 60 in some patients was ascribed to recipient T cells and intrathymic progenitors that had survived conditioning. The frequencies of hyperexpanded clones fell over the following months, and after one year, T-cell counts and TCRbeta diversity were mostly attributed to newly produced T cells.

The sample's treatment or condition label is to be understood as: allogeneic hematopoietic cell transplantation with graft depleted of TCRalphabeta T cells and CD19 B cells. Transplant recipients were children who received TCRalphabeta/CD19-depleted allogeneic hematopoietic cell grafts. The receptor library was made with PCR. Reads for this sample came from an Illumina HiSeq 2500. Molecular barcoding was employed in the preparation of TCR libraries, with unique molecular identifiers being used to normalize TCRbeta repertoire quantification. The public reads were quality trimmed at Q25 with fastp and then assembled into clones with MiXCR by TCRdb, keeping productive beta chains. Every entry covers one CDR3 protein and lists the most common genes and DNA from its rows. The sample has 200,000 to 250,000 distinct CDR3 sequences on record, roughly 23% of them singletons. The top ten clonotypes cover roughly 2.6% of the sample.

The germline V end is reduced by 6 bases and the J end by 7 bases; junction bases left unmatched: 6. The CDR3 contains 15 residues, cysteine and phenylalanine counted. Only the CDR3 region is kept as DNA, spanning 45 bases read in frame from base 1. Taken from the germline V gene, the CDR1 and CDR2 loops are MDHEN and SYDVKM. Rearrangement joined TRBV28 to TRBJ2-2; 12 bases in the junction line up with TRBD2. This sequence was found in a girl aged 2 to 10 with Fanconi anemia, due to receive a stem cell transplant. The sequencing here drew on PBMCs, taken before TCRalphabeta/CD19-depleted stem cell transplant. The CDR3 is CASSWTSGMVGELFF. The DNA sequence is as follows: TGTGCCAGCAGCTGGACTAGCGGGATGGTCGGGGAGCTGTTTTTT.